This T cell receptor (beta chain) was captured by sequencing in a study of blood T cell repertoires in COVID-19. Turning to the study itself: Acute-phase and convalescent COVID-19 samples originated in the United States, Italy and Spain. PBMCs, B-cell-depleted T cells, or T cells provided the cDNA or gDNA that made up the material.

In the original analysis: The assay estimated nucleated cells by amplifying reference gene primers. Method: immunoSEQ multiplex PCR; TCRdb's copy keeps in-frame clones and lacks some. That table furnishes V, J and clone size, whereas the DNA furnished D and trimming. The sample holds roughly 100,000 clones; around 94% are singletons and the top ten take 5% to 6%. The CDR3 length is 18 residues. Germline loops: CDR1 SGDLS, CDR2 YYNGEE. V trimming: 3 bases; J trimming: 2 bases; junction bases outside the gene matches: 11. This sequence was found in a man aged 45-60 years with active COVID-19. Specimen: peripheral blood. The chain has TRBV9 and TRBJ2-6; the match to TRBD1 covers 7 bases. CDR3 in amino acids: CASSAPRDTGAGANVLTF. CDR3 DNA: TGTGCCAGCAGCGCTCCGCGAGACACAGGGGCTGGGGCCAACGTCCTGACTTTC.